Shown below are 7 T cell receptor beta chains from a single sample sequenced in a study of cytomegalovirus exposure and HLA in healthy donors. Researchers ran the PCR with 60 Vbeta and 13 Jbeta primers. The data were produced by immunoSEQ multiplex PCR, yet TCRdb's version contains in-frame clones alone and is incomplete. The table has tens of thousands of clones, about 79% seen once; the top ten hold roughly 5.5%. The sample taken for sequencing was PBMCs. These receptors were taken from a female donor in good health and CMV-seronegative.

This CDR3 reads CASSIIRTGVAEAFF. CDR3 in DNA: TGTGCCAGTAGTATCATAAGGACAGGGGTTGCTGAAGCTTTCTTT. This chain uses TRBV19 with TRBJ1-1; 9 bases fit TRBD1. J was trimmed by 6 bases and V by 3 bases; bases with no gene match: 8. The CDR3 has 15 residues. Germline-derived CDR1 and CDR2 are LNHDA and SQIVND (reference sequence).

The chain has TRBV6-4 and TRBJ2-1; D might be TRBD1 (6 bases). The CDR3 runs 14 residues. Germline CDR1 and CDR2: MRHNA and SNTAGT. V was clipped by 5 bases and J by 9 bases, with 17 bases between them. CDR3 sequence reads: CASSPLTGKGEQFF. DNA for the CDR3: TGTGCCAGCAGTCCTCTCACAGGGAAGGGTGAGCAGTTCTTC.

CDR3 residues: CASSYSRATGSSGQFF. As DNA, the CDR3 is TGTGCCAGCAGTTACTCGAGGGCGACGGGTTCTTCCGGGCAGTTCTTC. The gene calls are TRBV6-5 and TRBJ2-1; D may be TRBD2 (5 bases). Trimming shortened V by 0 bases and J by 12 bases, and 21 bases separated the two germline ends. The germline V gene encodes CDR1 MNHEY and CDR2 SVGAGI. The CDR3 loop spans 16 amino acids.

The chain is built from TRBV28 and TRBJ2-7; unclear D gene. Trimming cost V 6 bases and J 5 bases, with 11 bases left between them. CDR3 size: 12 residues. Germline CDR1 reads MDHEN; CDR2 reads SYDVKM. CDR3 DNA sequence: TGTGCCAGCAGCCTAGTTCACGACGAGCAGTACTTC. Translated: CASSLVHDEQYF.

This clone came up a few times. Different DNA sequences within this sample yield the same CDR3. This chain joins TRBV6-6 and TRBJ1-1; D is uncertain. The CDR3 contains 12 residues. V lost 6 bases, J lost 1 base, and 6 bases lay in between. The germline V gene encodes CDR1 MNHNY and CDR2 SVGAGI (reference sequence). CDR3 protein: CASRPGNTEAFF. In DNA form, the CDR3 reads TGTGCCAGCAGACCGGGGAACACTGAAGCTTTCTTT.

The chain employs TRBV5-1 and TRBJ2-1, with 16 bases aligning to TRBD2. Germline V CDR1 and CDR2: SGHRS, YFSETQ. V lost 4 bases, J lost 5 bases, and 3 bases stayed unmatched. The CDR3 is 16 residues long. CDR3 sequence reads: CASSGTSGRAHNEQFF. In DNA, the CDR3 is TGCGCCAGCAGCGGGACTAGCGGGAGGGCCCACAATGAGCAGTTCTTC.

This clone was detected a few times. V and J are TRBV15 and TRBJ1-1, with 8 bases matching TRBD1. Germline CDR1 and CDR2: LNHNV and YYDKDF (reference sequence). The V and J ends lost 2 bases and 4 bases, in that order; junction bases with no gene match: 6. The CDR3 spans 15 residues. CDR3 in amino acids: CATSRLDRDSTEAFF. The CDR3 region has the DNA TGTGCCACCAGCAGATTGGACAGGGACTCCACTGAAGCTTTCTTT. Variable domain in full (rest from reference TRBV15 and TRBJ1-1): DAMVIQNPRYQVTQFGKPVTLSCSQTLNHNVMYWYQQKSSQAPKLLFHYYDKDFNNEADTPDNFQSRRPNTSFCFLDIRSPGLGDTAMYLCATSRLDRDSTEAFFGQGTRLTVV.